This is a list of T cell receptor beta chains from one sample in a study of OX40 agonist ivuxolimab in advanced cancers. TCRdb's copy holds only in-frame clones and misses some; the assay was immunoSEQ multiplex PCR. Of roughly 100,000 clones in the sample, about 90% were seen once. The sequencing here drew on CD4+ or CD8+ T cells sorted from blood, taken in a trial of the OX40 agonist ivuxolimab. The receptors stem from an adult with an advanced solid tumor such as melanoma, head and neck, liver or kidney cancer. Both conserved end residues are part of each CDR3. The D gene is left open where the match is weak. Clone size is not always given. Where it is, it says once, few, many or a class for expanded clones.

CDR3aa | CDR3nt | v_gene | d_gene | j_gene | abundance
CASSPEQEGYGYTF | TGTGCCAGCTCACCAGAACAGGAGGGGTATGGCTACACCTTC | TRBV18 | - | TRBJ1-2 | -
CASSSTGFSYEQYF | TGTGCCAGCAGCTCCACCGGGTTCTCCTACGAGCAGTACTTC | TRBV7-8 | - | TRBJ2-7 | -
CASSLDLAFPSYEQYF | TGTGCCAGCAGCTTGGATTTGGCATTTCCCTCCTACGAGCAGTACTTC | TRBV5-8 | - | TRBJ2-7 | -
CASSGTGGNQPQHF | TGTGCCAGCTCAGGGACAGGGGGGAATCAGCCCCAGCATTTT | TRBV18 | TRBD1 | TRBJ1-5 | -
CAISPGQPNTGELFF | TGTGCCATCAGTCCCGGACAGCCGAACACCGGGGAGCTGTTTTTT | TRBV10-3 | - | TRBJ2-2 | -
CASSAGFRGDTQYF | TGTGCCAGCAGCGCGGGGTTCCGGGGAGATACGCAGTATTTT | TRBV5-6 | - | TRBJ2-3 | -
CASSKVPGQGVTGELFF | TGTGCCAGCAGTAAAGTACCGGGACAGGGGGTCACCGGGGAGCTGTTTTTT | TRBV6-1 | TRBD1 | TRBJ2-2 | -
CASRTFSGNTIYF | TGTGCCAGCAGGACATTCTCTGGAAACACCATATATTTT | TRBV6-6 | - | TRBJ1-3 | -
CASSLRGGTEAFF | TGCGCCAGCAGCTTAAGAGGGGGCACTGAAGCTTTCTTT | TRBV5-1 | - | TRBJ1-1 | -
CASSLGGYEQYF | TGTGCCAGCAGCCTCGGGGGCTACGAGCAGTACTTC | TRBV6-6 | - | TRBJ2-7 | -
CASSVSTHATYEQYF | TGTGCCAGCAGCGTATCGACACACGCTACCTACGAGCAGTACTTC | TRBV11-1 | - | TRBJ2-7 | -
CASSLVPGSGNTIYF | TGTGCCAGCAGCTTAGTGCCGGGTTCCGGAAACACCATATATTTT | TRBV11-3 | - | TRBJ1-3 | -
CATPPLIALLSSYNEQFF | TGTGCCACCCCCCCGCTAATAGCGCTACTTAGCTCCTACAATGAGCAGTTCTTC | TRBV6-4 | - | TRBJ2-1 | once
CASSEQGSSYEQYF | TGTGCCAGCAGTGAACAGGGGAGCTCCTACGAGCAGTACTTC | TRBV6-1 | - | TRBJ2-7 | once
CASSGLAGIDEQFF | TGTGCCAGCAGTGGACTAGCGGGAATAGATGAGCAGTTCTTC | TRBV2 | TRBD2 | TRBJ2-1 | -
CASSFPSSSAGLAGGGGYNEQFF | TGTGCCAGCAGTTTCCCATCCTCGAGTGCGGGACTAGCGGGAGGTGGGGGTTACAATGAGCAGTTCTTC | TRBV28 | TRBD2 | TRBJ2-1 | -
CAWSGVRLADSSYNEQFF | TGTGCCTGGAGTGGGGTCCGGCTAGCGGACAGCTCCTACAATGAGCAGTTCTTC | TRBV30 | - | TRBJ2-1 | -
CAWSTGTGGFGTEAFF | TGTGCCTGGAGTACCGGGACAGGGGGGTTCGGCACTGAAGCTTTCTTT | TRBV30 | TRBD1 | TRBJ1-1 | -
CASSLGTGWALMDNTIYF | TGTGCCAGCAGCCTGGGGACAGGGTGGGCTCTCATGGACAACACCATATATTTT | TRBV7-8 | TRBD1 | TRBJ1-3 | -
CASSIGQGMSYEQYF | TGCGCCAGCAGCATAGGACAGGGGATGTCCTACGAGCAGTACTTC | TRBV5-1 | TRBD1 | TRBJ2-7 | -
CAVVGEGVKCNQPQHF | TGTGCCGTAGTTGGGGAGGGGGTTAAGTGCAATCAGCCCCAGCATTTT | TRBV21-1 | - | TRBJ1-5 | -
CASSSDLNTEAFF | TGTGCCAGCAGCTCTGACTTGAACACTGAAGCTTTCTTT | TRBV5-6 | - | TRBJ1-1 | few
CASSPGLAGGFDTQYF | TGTGCCAGCAGCCCGGGACTAGCGGGAGGTTTTGATACGCAGTATTTT | TRBV7-3 | TRBD2 | TRBJ2-3 | -
CASSAGFGYTF | TGTGCCAGCAGTGCAGGGTTTGGCTACACCTTC | TRBV6-6 | - | TRBJ1-2 | -
CASSGGQGYGYTF | TGTGCCAGCAGCGGAGGACAGGGATATGGCTACACCTTC | TRBV5-6 | TRBD1 | TRBJ1-2 | -
CATATGEREKLFF | TGTGCCACCGCCACAGGGGAACGGGAAAAACTGTTTTTT | TRBV15 | TRBD1 | TRBJ1-4 | -
CASRRNSGNTIYF | TGTGCCAGCAGGCGAAACTCTGGAAACACCATATATTTT | TRBV27 | - | TRBJ1-3 | once
CASSYSGTSPSYEQYF | TGTGCCAGCAGTTACTCCGGGACTAGTCCCTCCTACGAGCAGTACTTC | TRBV6-5 | TRBD2 | TRBJ2-7 | -
CASSYRGAGQETQYF | TGTGCCAGCAGTTACAGGGGCGCGGGGCAAGAGACCCAGTACTTC | TRBV6-5 | - | TRBJ2-5 | -
CASSLAMGLTGELFF | TGTGCCAGCAGCTTAGCGATGGGACTCACCGGGGAGCTGTTTTTT | TRBV7-6 | - | TRBJ2-2 | once
CASSPGGDSPYGQYF | TGTGCCAGCAGCCCGGGGGGGGACAGCCCTTATGGGCAGTATTTT | TRBV7-2 | - | TRBJ2-3 | once
CASSLEGVGYTF | TGTGCCAGCAGCTTAGAGGGGGTAGGCTACACCTTC | TRBV7-2 | - | TRBJ1-2 | -
CASSQDLGTRANYGYTF | TGCGCCAGCAGCCAAGATTTAGGGACAAGGGCTAACTATGGCTACACCTTC | TRBV4-3 | - | TRBJ1-2 | -
CASSPQGTGGAPFF | TGTGCCAGCAGCCCACAAGGGACAGGGGGCGCACCTTTCTTT | TRBV7-9 | TRBD1 | TRBJ1-1 | once
CASSVGQTNTGELFF | TGTGCCAGCAGCGTAGGACAGACCAACACCGGGGAGCTGTTTTTT | TRBV9 | - | TRBJ2-2 | -
CASSPGTGVFGYTF | TGTGCCAGCAGCCCCGGGACAGGGGTTTTTGGCTACACCTTC | TRBV11-1 | TRBD1 | TRBJ1-2 | -
CASSVDPGGRAGSKNIQYF | TGTGCCAGCAGCGTTGACCCGGGCGGGAGGGCCGGTTCCAAAAACATTCAGTACTTC | TRBV9 | TRBD2 | TRBJ2-4 | -
CSVGQGNQPQHF | TGCAGCGTTGGACAGGGCAATCAGCCCCAGCATTTT | TRBV29-1 | - | TRBJ1-5 | -
CASGLRGFYEQYF | TGTGCTAGTGGTTTGAGGGGCTTCTACGAGCAGTACTTC | TRBV12-5 | - | TRBJ2-7 | -
CASSSALTTVGGEQFF | TGTGCCAGCAGTTCCGCCCTTACCACCGTTGGCGGTGAGCAGTTCTTC | TRBV28 | - | TRBJ2-1 | -
CASSMEGARGANVLTF | TGTGCCAGTAGTATGGAAGGGGCTCGTGGGGCCAACGTCCTGACTTTC | TRBV19 | - | TRBJ2-6 | -
CASSFRQLAGEQYF | TGTGCCAGCAGTTTCCGACAGCTCGCGGGCGAGCAGTACTTC | TRBV27 | - | TRBJ2-7 | -
CSVGRWAGPNTEAFF | TGCAGCGTTGGAAGGTGGGCAGGGCCAAACACTGAAGCTTTCTTT | TRBV29-1 | - | TRBJ1-1 | -
CASSPWEGRAETQYF | TGTGCCAGCTCACCCTGGGAGGGGCGCGCAGAGACCCAGTACTTC | TRBV18 | TRBD2 | TRBJ2-5 | -
CASSSGLAVYNEQFF | TGCGCCAGCAGCTCTGGACTAGCCGTCTACAATGAGCAGTTCTTC | TRBV5-1 | TRBD2 | TRBJ2-1 | -
CASKSSGSYEQYF | TGTGCCAGCAAGAGTAGCGGCTCCTACGAGCAGTACTTC | TRBV6-1 | - | TRBJ2-7 | -
CASRAGLHLLFF | TGTGCCAGCAGGGCAGGGTTGCACCTGCTGTTTTTT | TRBV6-1 | - | TRBJ2-2 | once
CASSPNGDYTDTQYF | TGTGCCAGCAGCCCCAACGGGGACTACACAGATACGCAGTATTTT | TRBV7-3 | TRBD2 | TRBJ2-3 | -
CASSLPGQVNQPQHF | TGTGCCAGCAGTTTACCCGGACAGGTTAATCAGCCCCAGCATTTT | TRBV28 | TRBD1 | TRBJ1-5 | -
CASSFDSENYGYTF | TGTGCCAGCAGCTTTGACAGTGAGAACTATGGCTACACCTTC | TRBV7-8 | - | TRBJ1-2 | -
CASSPDRVYGYTF | TGTGCCAGCAGCCCCGACAGAGTCTATGGCTACACCTTC | TRBV7-9 | - | TRBJ1-2 | -
CASSQTGNTGELFF | TGTGCCAGCAGCCAAACGGGGAACACCGGGGAGCTGTTTTTT | TRBV14 | - | TRBJ2-2 | -